This T cell receptor (beta chain) was recorded in a study of technical replicates of blood from several donors. Assay: immunoSEQ multiplex PCR; the TCRdb copy retains only in-frame clones and omits some. The sample gives some 98,000 clones, around 95% of which show up once; 0.23% is in the top ten. V lost 3 bases and J lost 7; bases outside the gene matches: 5. Germline V gene data show CDR1 as MGHRA and CDR2 as YSYEKL. This CDR3 contains 14 residues. The TCR was taken from a human donor in good health. The chain employs TRBV4-1 and TRBJ2-5, with 10 bases identical to TRBD1. The source material was T cells isolated from PBMCs. CDR3 protein: CASSHTGTGVTQYF. The CDR3 nucleotides read TGCGCCAGCAGCCATACCGGGACAGGGGTGACCCAGTACTTC.